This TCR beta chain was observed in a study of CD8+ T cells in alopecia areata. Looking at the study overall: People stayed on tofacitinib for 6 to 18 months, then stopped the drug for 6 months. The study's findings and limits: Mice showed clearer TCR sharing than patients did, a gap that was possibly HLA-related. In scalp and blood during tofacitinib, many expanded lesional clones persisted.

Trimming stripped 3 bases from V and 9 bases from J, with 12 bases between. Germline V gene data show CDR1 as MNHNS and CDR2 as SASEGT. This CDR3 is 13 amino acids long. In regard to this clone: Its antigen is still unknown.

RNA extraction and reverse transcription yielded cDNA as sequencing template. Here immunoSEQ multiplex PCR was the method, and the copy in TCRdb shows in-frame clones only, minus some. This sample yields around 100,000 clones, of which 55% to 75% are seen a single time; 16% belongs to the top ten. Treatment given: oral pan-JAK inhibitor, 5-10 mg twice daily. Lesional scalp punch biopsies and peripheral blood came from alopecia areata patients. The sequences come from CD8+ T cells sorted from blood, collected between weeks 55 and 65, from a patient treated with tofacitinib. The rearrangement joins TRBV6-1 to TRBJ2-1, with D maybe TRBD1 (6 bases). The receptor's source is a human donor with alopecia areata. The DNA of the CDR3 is TGTGCCAGCAGTGAGGTCACAGGGACTGAGCAGTTCTTC. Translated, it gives CASSEVTGTEQFF.